The rows below give T cell receptor beta chains drawn from one sample of a study of cytomegalovirus exposure and HLA in healthy donors. Method: immunoSEQ multiplex PCR; TCRdb's copy keeps in-frame clones and lacks some. The table records roughly 300,000 clones, approximately 87% of them present only once. The sequencing input was PBMCs. The receptors come from a woman aged 18-35 years in good health and CMV-seronegative. Both conserved end residues are part of each CDR3. Each record gives: CDR3 length, V gene, D gene, J gene, clone size, CDR3 protein, CDR3 DNA. D genes are given only for firm matches. Some rows mark clone size as missing; the rest say once, few, many or name a class of expanded clone.

cdr3_length: 12
v_call: TRBV27
d_call: TRBD1
j_call: TRBJ1-5
clone_size: NA
cdr3_aa: CASRSGGQPQHF
cdr3_nt: TGTGCCAGCAGGTCAGGGGGTCAGCCCCAGCATTTT

cdr3_length: 13
v_call: TRBV10-2
d_call: NA
j_call: TRBJ1-1
clone_size: NA
cdr3_aa: CASKRGENTEAFF
cdr3_nt: TGCGCCAGCAAGCGGGGAGAGAACACTGAAGCTTTCTTT

cdr3_length: 15
v_call: TRBV28
d_call: TRBD1
j_call: TRBJ2-1
clone_size: NA
cdr3_aa: CASSLPGTGRNEQFF
cdr3_nt: TGTGCCAGCAGTTTGCCGGGGACAGGGCGGAATGAGCAGTTCTTC

cdr3_length: 14
v_call: TRBV19
d_call: NA
j_call: TRBJ1-5
clone_size: few
cdr3_aa: CASSMWGVRQPQHF
cdr3_nt: TGTGCCAGTAGTATGTGGGGAGTAAGGCAGCCCCAGCATTTT

cdr3_length: 15
v_call: TRBV10-3
d_call: TRBD2
j_call: TRBJ2-1
clone_size: NA
cdr3_aa: CAISEISGRTNEQFF
cdr3_nt: TGTGCCATCAGTGAGATCAGCGGGAGGACGAATGAGCAGTTCTTC

cdr3_length: 16
v_call: TRBV5-1
d_call: NA
j_call: TRBJ2-6
clone_size: NA
cdr3_aa: CASSLREISGANVLTF
cdr3_nt: TGCGCCAGCAGTCTCAGGGAAATCTCTGGGGCCAACGTCCTGACTTTC

cdr3_length: 16
v_call: TRBV9
d_call: NA
j_call: TRBJ1-3
clone_size: NA
cdr3_aa: CASSVNMGSSGNTIYF
cdr3_nt: TGTGCCAGCAGCGTCAATATGGGGAGCTCTGGAAACACCATATATTTT

cdr3_length: 12
v_call: TRBV7-2
d_call: NA
j_call: TRBJ1-2
clone_size: NA
cdr3_aa: CASSPTGYGYTF
cdr3_nt: TGTGCCAGCAGCCCAACGGGTTATGGCTACACCTTC

cdr3_length: 15
v_call: TRBV10-1
d_call: NA
j_call: TRBJ2-5
clone_size: NA
cdr3_aa: CASSPRGTSRETQYF
cdr3_nt: TGCGCCAGCAGTCCCCGGGGAACAAGCCGGGAGACCCAGTACTTC

cdr3_length: 14
v_call: TRBV5-4
d_call: NA
j_call: TRBJ2-7
clone_size: NA
cdr3_aa: CASSFGGAPYEQYF
cdr3_nt: TGTGCCAGCAGCTTTGGAGGGGCCCCCTACGAGCAGTACTTC

cdr3_length: 14
v_call: TRBV4-3
d_call: NA
j_call: TRBJ2-2
clone_size: once
cdr3_aa: CASSQADGTGELFF
cdr3_nt: TGCGCCAGCAGCCAGGCTGACGGGACCGGGGAGCTGTTTTTT

cdr3_length: 18
v_call: TRBV28
d_call: TRBD2
j_call: TRBJ2-3
clone_size: NA
cdr3_aa: CASSYPPGLAGMSDTQYF
cdr3_nt: TGTGCCAGCAGTTATCCACCCGGACTAGCGGGAATGTCAGATACGCAGTATTTT

cdr3_length: 17
v_call: TRBV7-9
d_call: TRBD1
j_call: TRBJ1-6
clone_size: NA
cdr3_aa: CASSPRLAGTGNSPLHF
cdr3_nt: TGTGCCAGCAGCCCACGGCTTGCCGGGACAGGGAATTCACCCCTCCACTTT

cdr3_length: 14
v_call: TRBV28
d_call: TRBD1
j_call: TRBJ1-2
clone_size: few
cdr3_aa: CASSLVQGANGYTF
cdr3_nt: TGTGCCAGCAGTTTGGTCCAGGGGGCCAATGGCTACACCTTC

cdr3_length: 12
v_call: TRBV28
d_call: NA
j_call: TRBJ1-2
clone_size: NA
cdr3_aa: CASSVRGNGYTF
cdr3_nt: TGTGCCAGCAGTGTTCGGGGAAATGGCTACACCTTC

cdr3_length: 16
v_call: TRBV7-9
d_call: TRBD1
j_call: TRBJ1-5
clone_size: few
cdr3_aa: CASSLSQGLSNQPQHF
cdr3_nt: TGTGCCAGCAGCTTATCACAGGGGCTGAGCAATCAGCCCCAGCATTTT

cdr3_length: 14
v_call: TRBV27
d_call: TRBD2
j_call: TRBJ2-2
clone_size: NA
cdr3_aa: CASSFIQRGGELFF
cdr3_nt: TGTGCCAGCAGTTTTATACAGCGGGGGGGGGAGCTGTTTTTT

cdr3_length: 13
v_call: TRBV5-1
d_call: NA
j_call: TRBJ2-1
clone_size: NA
cdr3_aa: CASRGIAANEQFF
cdr3_nt: TGCGCCAGCAGAGGTATAGCGGCCAATGAGCAGTTCTTC

cdr3_length: 15
v_call: TRBV27
d_call: TRBD1
j_call: TRBJ2-3
clone_size: NA
cdr3_aa: CASSPTGARSDTQYF
cdr3_nt: TGTGCCAGCAGTCCGACAGGGGCGCGGTCAGATACGCAGTATTTT

cdr3_length: 15
v_call: TRBV29-1
d_call: TRBD2
j_call: TRBJ2-1
clone_size: NA
cdr3_aa: CSVGGKRQSYNEQFF
cdr3_nt: TGCAGCGTGGGGGGGAAGCGGCAGTCCTACAATGAGCAGTTCTTC

cdr3_length: 12
v_call: TRBV7-8
d_call: NA
j_call: TRBJ1-5
clone_size: NA
cdr3_aa: CASSFPDQPQHF
cdr3_nt: TGTGCCAGCAGCTTTCCAGATCAGCCCCAGCATTTT

cdr3_length: 14
v_call: TRBV28
d_call: NA
j_call: TRBJ2-5
clone_size: NA
cdr3_aa: CASSLYGGMETQYF
cdr3_nt: TGTGCCAGCAGTTTATATGGCGGGATGGAGACCCAGTACTTC

cdr3_length: 15
v_call: TRBV7-2
d_call: TRBD2
j_call: TRBJ2-7
clone_size: NA
cdr3_aa: CASSLGGLAGYEQYF
cdr3_nt: TGTGCCAGCAGCTTAGGGGGACTAGCGGGATACGAGCAGTACTTC